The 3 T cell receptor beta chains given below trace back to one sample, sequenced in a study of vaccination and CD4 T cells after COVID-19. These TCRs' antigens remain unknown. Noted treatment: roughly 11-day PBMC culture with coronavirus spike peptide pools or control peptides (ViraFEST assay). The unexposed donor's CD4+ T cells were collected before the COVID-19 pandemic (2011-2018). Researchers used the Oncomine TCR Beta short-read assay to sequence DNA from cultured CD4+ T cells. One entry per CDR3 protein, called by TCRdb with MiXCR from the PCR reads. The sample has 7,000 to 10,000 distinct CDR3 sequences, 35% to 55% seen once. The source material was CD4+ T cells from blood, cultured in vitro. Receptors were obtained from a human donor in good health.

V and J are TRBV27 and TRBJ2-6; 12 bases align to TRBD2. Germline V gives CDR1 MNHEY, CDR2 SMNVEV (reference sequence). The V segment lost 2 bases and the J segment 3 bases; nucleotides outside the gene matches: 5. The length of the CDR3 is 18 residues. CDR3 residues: CASSLLAGGPGGANVLTF. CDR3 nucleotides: TGTGCCAGCAGTTTACTAGCGGGAGGGCCTGGTGGGGCCAACGTCCTGACTTTC.

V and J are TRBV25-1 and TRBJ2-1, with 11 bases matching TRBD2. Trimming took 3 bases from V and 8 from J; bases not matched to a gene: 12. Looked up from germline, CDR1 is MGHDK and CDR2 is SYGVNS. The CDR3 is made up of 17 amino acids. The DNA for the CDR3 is TGTGCCAGCAGTGATATGCTGAGTAGCGGGAGGGCGGATGAGCAGTTCTTC. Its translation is CASSDMLSSGRADEQFF.

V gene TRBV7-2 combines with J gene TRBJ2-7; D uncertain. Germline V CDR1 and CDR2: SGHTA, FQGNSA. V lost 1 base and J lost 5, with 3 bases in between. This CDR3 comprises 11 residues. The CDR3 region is CASSLVNEQYF. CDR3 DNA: TGTGCCAGCAGCTTAGTTAACGAGCAGTACTTC.